This record covers a single T cell receptor beta chain. Its target is unknown. The data belong to a study of OX40 agonist ivuxolimab in advanced cancers. Turning to the study itself: With ivuxolimab, an agonistic anti-OX40 (CD134) antibody, patients were treated.

Here immunoSEQ multiplex PCR was the method, and the copy in TCRdb shows in-frame clones only, minus some. Altogether 27,000 or so clones are present, 80% to 90% being singletons, with the ten largest covering more than 10%. Study findings and constraints: Among the nonresponders, some also had low normalized T-cell clonal expansion.

The CDR3 spans 12 residues. The germline V and J ends were trimmed by 1 base and 14 bases, with 12 bases remaining between them. Germline lookup yields CDR1 SEHNR and CDR2 FQNEAQ (reference sequence). The TCR comes from an adult with an advanced solid tumor such as melanoma, head and neck, liver or kidney cancer. The rearrangement joins TRBV7-9 to TRBJ2-1; TRBD1 or TRBD2 may be the D gene (5 bases each). The input for sequencing was CD4+ or CD8+ T cells sorted from blood, taken in a trial of the OX40 agonist ivuxolimab. In DNA form, the CDR3 reads TGTGCCAGCAGCTTAGAGGGGCAGGGAGAGTTCTTC. It specifies CASSLEGQGEFF.